Listed below are T cell receptor beta chains from one sample, sequenced in a study of T-cell reconstitution after alpha-beta-depleted transplantation in children. TCRdb analysed the PCR reads with MiXCR anew, one entry per CDR3 protein. The table includes approximately 500,000 distinct CDR3 sequences, 25% to 30% detected once. Sample: PBMCs, taken before TCRalphabeta/CD19-depleted stem cell transplant. These receptors originate from a boy in the first two years of life with Wiskott-Aldrich syndrome, due to receive a stem cell transplant. Each CDR3 is given with its conserved first and last residue. D genes are given only for firm matches. A clone size is listed for some rows: how often the clone was seen (once, few, many), or a class if it is expanded.

TRBJ2-1,.,TRBV20-1,many,TGCAGTGCGCTATACAATGAGCAGTTCTTC,CSALYNEQFF
TRBJ2-7,.,TRBV4-2,few,TGTGCCAGCAGCCAAGATATAACGGGAATCTACGAGCAGTACTTC,CASSQDITGIYEQYF
TRBJ2-3,.,TRBV27,.,TGTGCCAGCAGTTTAGCGGACTTGAGCACAGATACGCAGTATTTT,CASSLADLSTDTQYF
TRBJ2-7,.,TRBV12-5,few,TGTGCTAGTGGGAACAGCGCCGAGCAGTACTTC,CASGNSAEQYF
TRBJ2-2,TRBD1,TRBV11-3,.,TGTGCCAGCAGCTGGGACAGAACCGGGGAGCTGTTTTTT,CASSWDRTGELFF
TRBJ2-5,.,TRBV5-5,.,TGTGCCAGCAGCTCTAACTACCGAGGTCGAGAGACCCAGTACTTC,CASSSNYRGRETQYF
TRBJ2-1,TRBD2,TRBV4-2,.,TGTGCCAGCAGCCCCGTGACTAGCGGGATTGGTAATGAGCAGTTCTTC,CASSPVTSGIGNEQFF
TRBJ2-3,TRBD1,TRBV7-8,.,TGTGCCAGCAGCATTTATTTGACAGGGGGTGGGACAGATACGCAGTATTTT,CASSIYLTGGGTDTQYF
TRBJ2-2,TRBD2,TRBV5-1,few,TGCGCCAGCAGCTCACTTAGCGGGAGAGACACCGGGGAGCTGTTTTTT,CASSSLSGRDTGELFF
TRBJ1-3,TRBD1,TRBV5-6,.,TGTGCCAGCAGCTGGGGACAGATAAACTCTGGAAACACCATATATTTT,CASSWGQINSGNTIYF
TRBJ2-1,.,TRBV24-1,.,TGTGCCACCAGTGATTTTCGAGGGAACAATGAGCAGTTCTTC,CATSDFRGNNEQFF
TRBJ2-7,TRBD1,TRBV20-1,.,TGCAGTGGGGGACAGGACGTCTACGAGCAGTACTTC,CSGGQDVYEQYF
TRBJ2-7,.,TRBV12-3/TRBV12-4,few,TGTGCCAGCAGTTTAGGCCGACGCCACCGGAGCGAGCAGTACTTC,CASSLGRRHRSEQYF
TRBJ2-1,.,TRBV7-9,once,TGTGCCAGCAGCTTGAGGAAGAATGAGCAGTTCTTC,CASSLRKNEQFF
TRBJ2-3,.,TRBV7-2,few,TGTGCCAGCAGCTTATACCGAGATAGCGCGGAGTATTTT,CASSLYRDSAEYF
TRBJ2-7,.,TRBV25-1,few,TGTGCCAGCAGTGACCACTGGGAGAGCTCCTACGAGCAGTACTTC,CASSDHWESSYEQYF
TRBJ2-2,.,TRBV28,.,TGTGCCAGCAGTTCGCCGTTGGGGGGCACCGGGGAGCTGTTTTTT,CASSSPLGGTGELFF
TRBJ1-1,.,TRBV20-1,.,TGCAGTGCAACCCGGGACACTAACACTGAAGCTTTCTTT,CSATRDTNTEAFF
TRBJ2-5,TRBD1,TRBV28,.,TGTGCCAGCAGGGGGACAGGGGGCAAGAGAGACGGGACCCAGTACTTC,CASRGTGGKRDGTQYF
TRBJ2-5,.,TRBV5-1,few,TGCGCCAGCAGCTGGGCAGAAGGGGAGACCCAGTACTTC,CASSWAEGETQYF
TRBJ2-7,TRBD1,TRBV30,few,TGTGCCTGGAGTCTAACCCGGGACAGGGCCTCCTACGAGCAGTACTTC,CAWSLTRDRASYEQYF
TRBJ2-1,.,TRBV6-1,few,TGTGCCAGCAGTGAATGGGCAGTGGCCTCCTACAATGAGCAGTTCTTC,CASSEWAVASYNEQFF
TRBJ2-7,.,TRBV30,.,TGTGCCTGGTGGACAGACTACGAGCAGTACTTC,CAWWTDYEQYF
TRBJ2-1,.,TRBV20-1,.,TGCAGTGCTAGGGGTCTCGAGAGAGGGGCTACCTACAATGAGCAGTTCTTC,CSARGLERGATYNEQFF
TRBJ2-7,TRBD1,TRBV5-1,many,TGCGCCAGCAGCTCCGGGACAGGGGGCAACGAGCAGTACTTC,CASSSGTGGNEQYF
TRBJ2-7,TRBD1,TRBV12-3/TRBV12-4,.,TGTGCCAGCAGTCCCGGCGCCGGGACAGGGGACCACGAGCAGTACTTC,CASSPGAGTGDHEQYF
TRBJ1-4,.,TRBV10-3,few,TGTGCCATCAGTGAATGGCAGAATGAAAAACTGTTTTTT,CAISEWQNEKLFF
TRBJ2-1,.,TRBV11-2,.,TGTGCCAGCAGCCCTCGAAGGTTGGGCTATGAGCAGTTCTTC,CASSPRRLGYEQFF
TRBJ1-1,.,TRBV5-1,.,TGCGCCAGCAGCTCCCCGAAGACACCGAACACTGAAGCTTTCTTT,CASSSPKTPNTEAFF
TRBJ2-5,.,TRBV5-1,few,TGCGCCAGCAGCTTGGAGTGGGGAGCGGAGACCCAGTACTTC,CASSLEWGAETQYF
TRBJ2-7,.,TRBV12-3/TRBV12-4,.,TGTGCCAGCAGTTTAGCTCCGCTCTCGCCATCCTACGAGCAGTACTTC,CASSLAPLSPSYEQYF
TRBJ2-2,.,TRBV5-1,few,TGCGCCAGCAGCCTTACTAGCATCACCGGGGAGCTGTTTTTT,CASSLTSITGELFF
TRBJ2-1,TRBD1,TRBV12-3/TRBV12-4,few,TGTGCCAGCAGTATAACCTCCGGGACAGGGTACAATGAGCAGTTCTTC,CASSITSGTGYNEQFF
TRBJ2-3,TRBD2,TRBV5-1,.,TGCGCCAGCAGCTTGGGGCTAGCGGGATGGTCAGATACGCAGTATTTT,CASSLGLAGWSDTQYF
TRBJ2-1,.,TRBV5-1,.,TGCGCCAGCAGCCCGGACCCCGATTCCTACAATGAGCAGTTCTTC,CASSPDPDSYNEQFF
TRBJ2-7,.,TRBV19,.,TGTGCCAGCGCAAGGCCCGGCGGCCAATACTACGAGCAGTACTTC,CASARPGGQYYEQYF
TRBJ1-5,.,TRBV7-9,.,TGTGCCAGCAGTGGTGGGGGGCTCAATCAGCCCCAGCATTTT,CASSGGGLNQPQHF
TRBJ2-7,TRBD1,TRBV20-1,.,TGCAGTGCTAGAGACCCGGGACAGGGCTTTTACGAGCAGTACTTC,CSARDPGQGFYEQYF
TRBJ2-1,TRBD2,TRBV12-3/TRBV12-4,.,TGTGCCAGCAGCCCCGCTGGCGGGAGGTACAATGAGCAGTTCTTC,CASSPAGGRYNEQFF
TRBJ2-3,.,TRBV20-1,.,TGCAGTGCTAGAGATTGGGGGGTCACAGATACGCAGTATTTT,CSARDWGVTDTQYF
TRBJ2-5,TRBD2,TRBV3-1,.,TGTGCCAGCAGTATGCGGGAGAGGGAGACCCAGTACTTC,CASSMRERETQYF
TRBJ2-7,TRBD2,TRBV29-1,.,TGCAGCGTCTGGACTAGCGGATCCTACGAGCAGTACTTC,CSVWTSGSYEQYF
TRBJ1-2,.,TRBV10-2,.,TGCGCCAGCAGTTACAGGGTCGGTGGCTACACCTTC,CASSYRVGGYTF
TRBJ2-1,TRBD2,TRBV27,.,TGTGCCAGCAGTACCTTAGCGGGACTTAGATACAATGAGCAGTTCTTC,CASSTLAGLRYNEQFF
TRBJ2-3,TRBD2,TRBV12-3/TRBV12-4,few,TGTGCCAGCTCCCCGGGACTAGCGGGACCAGATACGCAGTATTTT,CASSPGLAGPDTQYF